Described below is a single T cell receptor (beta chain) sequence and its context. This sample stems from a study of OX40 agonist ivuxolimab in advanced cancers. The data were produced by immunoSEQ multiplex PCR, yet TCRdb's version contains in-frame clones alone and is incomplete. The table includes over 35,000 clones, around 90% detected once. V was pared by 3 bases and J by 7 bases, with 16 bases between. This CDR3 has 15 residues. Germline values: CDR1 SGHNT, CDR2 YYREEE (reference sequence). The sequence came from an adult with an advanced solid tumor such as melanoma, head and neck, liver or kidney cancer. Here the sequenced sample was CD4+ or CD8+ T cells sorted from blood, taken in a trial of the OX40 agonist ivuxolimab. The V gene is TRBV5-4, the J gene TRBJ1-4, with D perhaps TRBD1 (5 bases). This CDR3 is CASSWREGLGEKLFF. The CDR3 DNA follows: TGTGCCAGCAGCTGGAGGGAGGGGCTCGGTGAAAAACTGTTTTTT.